This T cell receptor beta chain was obtained from a study of regulatory T cells in long-lasting Graves disease. Whole-study context: Less than 3 months of antithyroid drugs had been taken by newly diagnosed Graves' patients.

General study findings and limits: Few sampled subjects may have lowered accuracy. Newly diagnosed Graves' patients exceeded persistent ones in TCR diversity.

Arm-PCR of CDR3 regions and iRepertoire HTBI primers were the basis on which TCR beta libraries were built. TCRdb itself ran the multiplex PCR reads through MiXCR, one entry per CDR3 protein. The profile covers more than 300,000 distinct CDR3 sequences, with about 14% appearing a single time and about 20% taken by the ten largest. Described time point: newly diagnosed GD, antithyroid drugs for less than 3 months. PBMC-extracted RNA yielded the TCR library. Guidelines of the American Thyroid Association were used to diagnose Graves' disease. Only a few counts were recorded for this clonotype. Its antigen is not known. The CDR3 is made up of 13 amino acids. V shed 6 bases and J shed 2 bases, with 13 bases lying between them. CDR1 is DFQATT and CDR2 is SNEGSKA in the germline V gene (reference sequence).

This clonotype was sampled from a female donor with Graves disease. Sequenced material: peripheral blood mononuclear cells (PBMCs), taken at new diagnosis, from a patient treated with antithyroid drugs. The V gene is TRBV20-1, the J gene TRBJ1-2; the D is unclear. CDR3 region: CSAKTRQNYGYTF. The CDR3, as DNA: TGCAGTGCGAAGACCCGACAAAACTATGGCTACACCTTC.